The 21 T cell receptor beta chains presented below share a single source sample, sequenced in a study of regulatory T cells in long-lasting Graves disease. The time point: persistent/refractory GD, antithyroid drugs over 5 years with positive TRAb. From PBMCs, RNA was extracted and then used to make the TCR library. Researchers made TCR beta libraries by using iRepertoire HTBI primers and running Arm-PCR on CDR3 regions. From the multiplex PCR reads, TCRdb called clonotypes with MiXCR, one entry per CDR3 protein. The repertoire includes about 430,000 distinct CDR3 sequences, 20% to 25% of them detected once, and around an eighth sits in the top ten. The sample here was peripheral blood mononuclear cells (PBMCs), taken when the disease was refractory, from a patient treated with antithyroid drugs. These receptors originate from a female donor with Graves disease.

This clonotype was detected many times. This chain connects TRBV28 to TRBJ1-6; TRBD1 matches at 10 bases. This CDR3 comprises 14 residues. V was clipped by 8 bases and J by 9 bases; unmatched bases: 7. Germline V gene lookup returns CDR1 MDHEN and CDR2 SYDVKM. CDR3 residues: CASVRDRGFSPLHF. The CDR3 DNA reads TGTGCCAGCGTGAGGGACAGGGGCTTTTCACCCCTCCACTTT.

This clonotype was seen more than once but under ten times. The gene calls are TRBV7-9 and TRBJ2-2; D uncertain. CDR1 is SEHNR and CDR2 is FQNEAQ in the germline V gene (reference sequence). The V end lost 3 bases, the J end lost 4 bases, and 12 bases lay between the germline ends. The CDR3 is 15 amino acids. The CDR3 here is CASSLWYYGTGELFF. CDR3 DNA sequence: TGTGCCAGCAGCTTGTGGTACTATGGCACCGGGGAGCTGTTTTTT.

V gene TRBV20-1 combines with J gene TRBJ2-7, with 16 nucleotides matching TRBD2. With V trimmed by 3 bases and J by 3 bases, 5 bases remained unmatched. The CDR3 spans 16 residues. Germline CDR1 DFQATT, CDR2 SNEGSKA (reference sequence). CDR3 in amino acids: CSARGLAGGPVYEQYF. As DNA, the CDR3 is TGCAGTGCTAGGGGACTAGCGGGAGGGCCGGTCTACGAGCAGTACTTC.

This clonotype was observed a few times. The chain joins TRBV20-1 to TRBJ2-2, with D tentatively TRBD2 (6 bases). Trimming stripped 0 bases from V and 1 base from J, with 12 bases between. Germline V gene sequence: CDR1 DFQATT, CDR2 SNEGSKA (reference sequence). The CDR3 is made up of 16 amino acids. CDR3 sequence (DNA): TGCAGTGCTAGAGAACATGGCGGGATGAACACCGGGGAGCTGTTTTTT. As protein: CSAREHGGMNTGELFF.

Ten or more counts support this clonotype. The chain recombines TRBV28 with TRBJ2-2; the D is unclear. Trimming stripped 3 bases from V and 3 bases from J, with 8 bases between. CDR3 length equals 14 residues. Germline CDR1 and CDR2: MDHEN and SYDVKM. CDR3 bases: TGTGCCAGCAGTTTTACACGGCACACCGGGGAGCTGTTTTTT. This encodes CASSFTRHTGELFF.

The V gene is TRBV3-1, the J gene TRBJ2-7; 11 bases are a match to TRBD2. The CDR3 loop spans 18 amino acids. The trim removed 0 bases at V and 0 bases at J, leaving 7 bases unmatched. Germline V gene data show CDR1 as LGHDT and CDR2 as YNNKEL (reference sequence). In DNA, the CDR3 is TGTGCCAGCAGCCAAGAGGCTCTAGCGGGAGGACTCTCCTACGAGCAGTACTTC. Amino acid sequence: CASSQEALAGGLSYEQYF.

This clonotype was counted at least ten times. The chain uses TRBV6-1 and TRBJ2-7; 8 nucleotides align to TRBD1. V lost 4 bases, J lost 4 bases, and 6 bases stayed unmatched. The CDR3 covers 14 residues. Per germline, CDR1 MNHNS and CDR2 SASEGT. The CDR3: CASSGTGKPYEQYF. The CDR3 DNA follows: TGTGCCAGCAGTGGGACAGGGAAGCCGTACGAGCAGTACTTC.

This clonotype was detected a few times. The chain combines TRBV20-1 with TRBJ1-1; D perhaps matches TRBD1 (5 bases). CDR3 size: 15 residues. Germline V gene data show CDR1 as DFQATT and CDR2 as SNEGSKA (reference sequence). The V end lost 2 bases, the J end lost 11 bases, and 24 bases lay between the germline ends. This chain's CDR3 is CSARHPGRPLEGAFF. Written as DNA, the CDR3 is TGCAGTGCTAGACACCCAGGACGGCCATTAGAGGGGGCTTTCTTT.

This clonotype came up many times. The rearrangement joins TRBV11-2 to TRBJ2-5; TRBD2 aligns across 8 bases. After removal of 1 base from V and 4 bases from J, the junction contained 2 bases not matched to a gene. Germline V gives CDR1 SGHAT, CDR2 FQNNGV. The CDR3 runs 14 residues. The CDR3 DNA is TGTGCCAGCAGCTTAGGACTAGCGCCAGAGACCCAGTACTTC. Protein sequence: CASSLGLAPETQYF.

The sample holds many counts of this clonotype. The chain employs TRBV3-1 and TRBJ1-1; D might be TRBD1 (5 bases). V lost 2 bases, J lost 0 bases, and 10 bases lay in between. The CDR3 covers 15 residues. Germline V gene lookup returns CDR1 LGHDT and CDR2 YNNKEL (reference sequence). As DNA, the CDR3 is TGTGCCAGCAGCCAATGGGGGTCTGTGAACACTGAAGCTTTCTTT. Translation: CASSQWGSVNTEAFF. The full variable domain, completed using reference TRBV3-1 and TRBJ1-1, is DTAVSQTPKYLVTQMGNDKSIKCEQNLGHDTMYWYKQDSKKFLKIMFSYNNKELIINETVPNRFSPKSPDKAHLNLHINSLELGDSAVYFCASSQWGSVNTEAFFGQGTRLTVV.

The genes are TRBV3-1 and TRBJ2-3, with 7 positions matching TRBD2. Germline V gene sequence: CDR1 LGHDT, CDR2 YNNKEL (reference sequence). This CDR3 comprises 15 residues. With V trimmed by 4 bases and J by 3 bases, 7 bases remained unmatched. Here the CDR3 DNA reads TGTGCCAGCAGCCTGAGGACTAGTCTGACAGATACGCAGTATTTT. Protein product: CASSLRTSLTDTQYF.

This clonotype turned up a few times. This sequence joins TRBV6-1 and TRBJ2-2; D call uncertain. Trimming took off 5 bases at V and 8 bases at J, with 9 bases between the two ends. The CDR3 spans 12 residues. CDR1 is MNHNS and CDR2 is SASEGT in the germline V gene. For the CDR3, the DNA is TGTGCCAGCAGTCAAATCACTGGGGAGCTGTTTTTT. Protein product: CASSQITGELFF.

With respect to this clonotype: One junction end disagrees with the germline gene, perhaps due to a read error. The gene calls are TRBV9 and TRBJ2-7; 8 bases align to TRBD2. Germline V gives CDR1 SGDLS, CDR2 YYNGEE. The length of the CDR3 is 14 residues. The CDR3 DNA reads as TGTGCCAACAGCGGGGGACTAGAGTTAGGTGAGCAGTACTTC. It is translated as CANSGGLELGEQYF.

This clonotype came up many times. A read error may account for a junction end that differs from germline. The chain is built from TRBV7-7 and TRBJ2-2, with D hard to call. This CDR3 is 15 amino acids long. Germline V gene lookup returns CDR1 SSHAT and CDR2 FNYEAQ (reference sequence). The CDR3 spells CASSSGHRGTGELFF. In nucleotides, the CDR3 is TGTGCTAGCAGCTCAGGTCATCGCGGCACCGGGGAGCTGTTTTTT.

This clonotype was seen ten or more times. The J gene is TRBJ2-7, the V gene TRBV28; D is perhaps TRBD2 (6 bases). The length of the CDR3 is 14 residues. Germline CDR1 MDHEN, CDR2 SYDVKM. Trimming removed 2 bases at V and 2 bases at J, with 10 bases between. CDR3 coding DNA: TGTGCCAGCAGTTTAGGGCGGGGACCCTACGAGCAGTACTTC. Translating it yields CASSLGRGPYEQYF. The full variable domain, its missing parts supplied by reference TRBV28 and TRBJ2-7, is DVKVTQSSRYLVKRTGEKVFLECVQDMDHENMFWYRQDPGLGLRLIYFSYDVKMKEKGDIPEGYSVSREKKERFSLILESASTNQTSMYLCASSLGRGPYEQYFGPGTRLTVT.

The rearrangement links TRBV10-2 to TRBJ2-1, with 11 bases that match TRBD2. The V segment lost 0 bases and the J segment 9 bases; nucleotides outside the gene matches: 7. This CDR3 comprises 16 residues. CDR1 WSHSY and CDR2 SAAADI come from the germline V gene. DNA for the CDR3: TGCGCCAGCAGTGAGTCTATGCTAGCGGGAGGAGGTGAGCAGTTCTTC. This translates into CASSESMLAGGGEQFF.

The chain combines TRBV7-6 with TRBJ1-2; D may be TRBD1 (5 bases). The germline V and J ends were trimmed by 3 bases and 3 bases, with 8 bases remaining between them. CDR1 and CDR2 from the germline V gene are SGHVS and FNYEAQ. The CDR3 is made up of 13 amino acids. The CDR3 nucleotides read TGTGCCAGCAGCTTTGGACATGACTATGGCTACACCTTC. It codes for CASSFGHDYGYTF.

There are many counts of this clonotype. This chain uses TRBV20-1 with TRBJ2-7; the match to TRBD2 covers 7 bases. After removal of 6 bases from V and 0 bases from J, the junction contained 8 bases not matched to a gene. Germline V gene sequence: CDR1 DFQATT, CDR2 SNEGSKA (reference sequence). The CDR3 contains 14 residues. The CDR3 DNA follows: TGCAGTGCCATCGGGACTACCAGCTCCTACGAGCAGTACTTC. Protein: CSAIGTTSSYEQYF.

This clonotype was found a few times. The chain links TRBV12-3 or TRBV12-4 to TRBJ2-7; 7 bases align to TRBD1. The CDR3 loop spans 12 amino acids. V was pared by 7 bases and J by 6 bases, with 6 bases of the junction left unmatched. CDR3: CASKLGGPEQYF. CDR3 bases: TGTGCCAGCAAGCTAGGGGGCCCCGAGCAGTACTTC.

The CDR3 sequence: CASSQAQGAAKNIQYF. In DNA form, the CDR3 reads TGCGCCAGCAGCCAAGCACAGGGAGCTGCCAAAAACATTCAGTACTTC. The rearrangement uses TRBV4-1 and TRBJ2-4; tentative D call: TRBD1 (6 bases). CDR3 length equals 16 residues. Between the trimmed V and J ends, which lost 1 base and 1 base, there was a span of 11 bases. Germline V CDR1 and CDR2: MGHRA, YSYEKL.

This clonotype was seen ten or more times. CDR3: CASLGTNSNQPQHF. CDR3 nucleotide sequence: TGTGCCAGCCTCGGGACAAATAGCAATCAGCCCCAGCATTTT. This chain links TRBV6-1 with TRBJ1-5; possibly TRBD1 for D (6 bases). Germline CDR1 reads MNHNS; CDR2 reads SASEGT. The CDR3 contains 14 residues. V lost 8 bases to trimming and J lost 0 bases, with 11 bases between them.